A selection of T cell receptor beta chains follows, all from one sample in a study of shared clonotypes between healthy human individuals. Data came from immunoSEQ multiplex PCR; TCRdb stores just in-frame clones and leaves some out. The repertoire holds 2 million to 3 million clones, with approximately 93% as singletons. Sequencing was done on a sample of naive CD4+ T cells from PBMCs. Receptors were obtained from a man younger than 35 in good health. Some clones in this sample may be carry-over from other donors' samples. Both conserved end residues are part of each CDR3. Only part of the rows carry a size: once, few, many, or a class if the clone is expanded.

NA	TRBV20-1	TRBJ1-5	CSAHRGAAQHF
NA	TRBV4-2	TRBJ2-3	CASSQDEASSADTQYF
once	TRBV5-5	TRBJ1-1	CASSSSGGGYTEAFF
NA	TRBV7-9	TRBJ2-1	CASSQGQGDVNEQFF
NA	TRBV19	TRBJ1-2	CASHRGANYGYTF
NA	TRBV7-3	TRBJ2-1	CASSRLGPGNEQFF
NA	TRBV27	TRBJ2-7	CASRRTGVWGEQYF
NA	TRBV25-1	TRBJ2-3	CASSGGQVMTDTQYF
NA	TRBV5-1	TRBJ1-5	CASSEGQRDQPQHF
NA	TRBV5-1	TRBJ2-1	CASSLGPAGEQFF